Listed here are 31 T cell receptor beta chains from one sample, sequenced in a study of T cells in tuberculosis. The time point denotes: new active TB diagnosis, blood taken before or within 7 days of starting treatment. Assay used: immunoSEQ multiplex PCR; TCRdb lists only in-frame clones, some missing. The table lists tens of thousands of clones, 90% to 95% of them singletons. Sequencing was performed on PBMCs, taken at tuberculosis diagnosis. Receptors were obtained from an adult with tuberculosis.

The V and J genes are TRBV6-6 and TRBJ1-2, with D hard to call. CDR3 length: 15 residues. Per the germline V gene, CDR1 is MNHNY and CDR2 is SVGAGI (reference sequence). Trimming left V 7 bases short and J 5 bases short, with 20 bases between. This chain's CDR3 is CASNTPGIGAYGYTF. The CDR3 coding sequence is TGTGCCAGCAATACTCCGGGGATAGGAGCATATGGCTACACCTTC.

This chain links TRBV7-6 with TRBJ2-5; no clear D gene. Germline V gene data show CDR1 as SGHVS and CDR2 as FNYEAQ. Trimming cost V 0 bases and J 5 bases, with 10 bases left between them. The CDR3 is made up of 14 amino acids. As DNA, the CDR3 is TGTGCCAGCAGCTTAGCATCTACGAGGGAGACCCAGTACTTC. It is translated as CASSLASTRETQYF.

In this sample, this clone turned up once. The chain uses TRBV6-5 and TRBJ2-1, with D uncertain. Germline CDR1 is MNHEY and CDR2 is SVGAGI. V gave up 0 bases and J gave up 6 bases, with 9 bases separating them. This CDR3 has 14 residues. For the CDR3, the DNA is TGTGCCAGCAGTTACTCGAATAGTCGCAATGAGCAGTTCTTC. It codes for CASSYSNSRNEQFF.

This clone was picked up a small number of times. The rearrangement joins TRBV5-8 to TRBJ2-7; D gene ambiguous. Germline CDR1 and CDR2: SGHTS and YDEGEE. This CDR3 has 12 residues. V was shortened by 1 base and J by 4 bases, with 6 bases between the two germline ends. The DNA of the CDR3 is TGTGCCAGCAGCTTGCGGGTATACGAGCAGTACTTC. Translated, it gives CASSLRVYEQYF.

J is TRBJ2-5 and V is TRBV7-9; D might be TRBD1 (6 bases). CDR3 size: 14 residues. Between the trimmed V and J ends, which lost 5 bases and 2 bases, there was a span of 12 bases. CDR1 SEHNR and CDR2 FQNEAQ come from the germline V gene (reference sequence). The CDR3 coding sequence is TGTGCCAGCAGCCCCCGACAGGTTCAAGAGACCCAGTACTTC. Its protein product is CASSPRQVQETQYF.

The V gene is TRBV30, the J gene TRBJ1-1; the D is unclear. V lost 2 bases and J 1 base, leaving 8 bases between the germline ends. This CDR3 contains 13 residues. In germline, CDR1 is GTSNPN, CDR2 SVGIG (reference sequence). CDR3 coding DNA: TGTGCCTGGAGTAACAGAGCGAACACTGAAGCTTTCTTT. Protein sequence: CAWSNRANTEAFF.

The genes are TRBV11-3 and TRBJ2-2; D ambiguous. Germline assignment: CDR1 SGHNT and CDR2 YENEEA. V was cut by 1 base and J by 0 bases, with 9 bases left in between. The CDR3 has 16 amino acids. This chain's CDR3 is CASSLGVGANTGELFF. The CDR3 DNA follows: TGTGCCAGCAGCTTAGGGGTAGGAGCGAACACCGGGGAGCTGTTTTTT.

The rearrangement joins TRBV5-1 to TRBJ1-1; maybe TRBD1 (5 bases). The CDR3 spans 13 residues. The ends were cut back, 2 bases at V and 7 bases at J, with 12 bases in the middle. Germline CDR1 is SGHRS and CDR2 is YFSETQ. As DNA, the CDR3 is TGCGCCAGCAGCTTCGGGGAGGGACTTGAAGCTTTCTTT. This encodes CASSFGEGLEAFF.

V gene TRBV27 combines with J gene TRBJ1-6; the D gene is possibly TRBD1 (5 bases). The CDR3 has 14 amino acids. Germline V gene data show CDR1 as MNHEY and CDR2 as SMNVEV (reference sequence). Trimming removed 6 bases at V and 9 bases at J, with 15 bases between. In DNA form, the CDR3 reads TGTGCCAGCAGCTCAGGGTTAACGGGTTCACCCCTCCACTTT. It codes for CASSSGLTGSPLHF.

Comments on this clone: A read error may account for a junction end that differs from germline. The CDR3 nucleotides are TGTGCCAGCAGTGAATCCGGACAGGGACGCTTC. This translates into CASSESGQGRF. This rearrangement joins TRBV6-1 to TRBJ1-2; TRBD1 agrees at 8 bases. Germline V CDR1 and CDR2: MNHNS, SASEGT. This CDR3 comprises 11 residues.

V usage is TRBV7-9 and J usage is TRBJ2-5, with a tentative D call TRBD1 (6 bases). The V end was cut by 6 bases, the J end by 1 base, with 9 bases between. This CDR3 has 13 residues. Germline V gene lookup returns CDR1 SEHNR and CDR2 FQNEAQ (reference sequence). CDR3 in amino acids: CASSRTVQETQYF. Written as DNA, the CDR3 is TGTGCCAGCAGTCGGACAGTCCAAGAGACCCAGTACTTC.

The chain carries TRBV5-1 and TRBJ2-6; 9 bases map to TRBD1. CDR1 is SGHRS, CDR2 YFSETQ, per germline. After removal of 0 bases from V and 0 bases from J, the junction contained 10 bases not matched to a gene. The CDR3 is 20 amino acids. CDR3 sequence: CASSLGFPGQGFSGANVLTF. The DNA for the CDR3 is TGCGCCAGCAGCTTGGGGTTTCCGGGACAGGGATTCTCTGGGGCCAACGTCCTGACTTTC. Complete variable domain (other parts from reference TRBV5-1 and TRBJ2-6): KAGVTQTPRYLIKTRGQQVTLSCSPISGHRSVSWYQQTPGQGLQFLFEYFSETQRNKGNFPGRFSGRQFSNSRSEMNVSTLELGDSALYLCASSLGFPGQGFSGANVLTFGAGSRLTVL.

This clone showed up just once. V is TRBV27 and J is TRBJ1-1; no clear D gene. Germline assignment: CDR1 MNHEY and CDR2 SMNVEV (reference sequence). The CDR3 runs to 13 residues. Trimming pared 3 bases from V and 4 bases from J, leaving 9 bases between. CDR3 region: CASSFFSGTEAFF. CDR3 coding DNA: TGTGCCAGCAGTTTTTTCTCGGGCACTGAAGCTTTCTTT.

The V call is TRBV21-1, the J call TRBJ2-3; the table assigns TRBD2, which was not confirmed against the DNA. TRBV21-1 is a pseudogene segment. The CDR3 contains 20 residues. The CDR3 DNA reads TGTGCCAGCAGCAAATCAGGGCTAGCGGGAGAAGAGGGCTACACAGATACGCAGTATTTT. As protein: CASSKSGLAGEEGYTDTQYF.

This clone came up once. The J gene is TRBJ1-2, the V gene TRBV27; TRBD1 aligns across 8 bases. Per germline, CDR1 MNHEY and CDR2 SMNVEV (reference sequence). V was clipped by 3 bases and J by 4 bases; unmatched bases: 1. There are 13 residues in the CDR3. In DNA form, the CDR3 reads TGTGCCAGCAGTTTTGGGACAGGCTATGGCTACACCTTC. Translated: CASSFGTGYGYTF.

The chain joins TRBV30 to TRBJ1-6; 7 bases map to TRBD1. The junction had 9 bases not matched to a gene; V was cut back by 7 bases and J by 6 bases. Germline loops: CDR1 GTSNPN, CDR2 SVGIG (reference sequence). The CDR3 is 14 residues long. CDR3 nucleotide sequence: TGTGCCTTGCGCCCGGGACAGATTAATTCACCCCTCCACTTT. Translated, it gives CALRPGQINSPLHF.

This chain connects TRBV13 to TRBJ1-3, with D maybe TRBD1 (5 bases). Trimming removed 4 bases at V and 0 bases at J, with 13 bases between. The length of the CDR3 is 16 residues. Germline loops: CDR1 PRHDT, CDR2 FYEKMQ (reference sequence). The CDR3 reads CASSSHTTVSGNTIYF. CDR3 bases: TGTGCCAGCAGCTCCCACACGACAGTCTCTGGAAACACCATATATTTT.

The table lists this clone with a count of one. The gene calls are TRBV30 and TRBJ1-2; 11 nucleotides agree with TRBD1. The germline V gene encodes CDR1 GTSNPN and CDR2 SVGIG (reference sequence). J lost 2 bases, V lost 2 bases, and 10 bases had no gene match. This CDR3 is built from 17 residues. The chain's CDR3 is CAWSPRPGQGVNYGYTF. For the CDR3, the DNA is TGTGCCTGGAGTCCCCGCCCGGGACAGGGGGTGAACTATGGCTACACCTTC.

This sequence joins TRBV5-6 and TRBJ2-2, with 11 bases matching TRBD2. CDR1 is SGHDT, CDR2 YYEEEE, per germline. This CDR3 has 14 amino acids. With 4 bases clipped from V and 7 bases from J, the junction kept 3 bases outside the gene matches. The CDR3 spells CASSVAGGVGELFF. The CDR3 DNA reads TGTGCCAGCAGCGTAGCGGGAGGGGTCGGGGAGCTGTTTTTT.

The chain uses TRBV7-8 and TRBJ1-4; a weak D match, TRBD1 (5 bases). The V and J ends lost 2 bases and 7 bases respectively, with 17 bases between them. Germline assignment: CDR1 SGHVS and CDR2 FQNEAQ. This CDR3 spans 16 amino acids. CDR3 nucleotide sequence: TGTGCCAGCAGCTTAAAGACGGGACTTAGAGTTGAAAAACTGTTTTTT. The encoded protein is CASSLKTGLRVEKLFF. The whole variable domain, filled in from reference TRBV7-8 and TRBJ1-4, reads GAGVSQSPRYKVAKRGQDVALRCDPISGHVSLFWYQQALGQGPEFLTYFQNEAQLDKSGLPSDRFFAERPEGSVSTLKIQRTQQEDSAVYLCASSLKTGLRVEKLFFGSGTQLSVL.

V gene TRBV2 combines with J gene TRBJ2-1; D possibly corresponds to TRBD1 (5 bases). Germline V gene lookup returns CDR1 SNHLY and CDR2 FYNNEI. V dropped 3 bases and J dropped 5 bases, with 20 bases sitting between them. The CDR3 extends over 17 amino acids. CDR3: CASSDRSQGSPNNEQFF. CDR3 bases: TGTGCCAGCAGTGACAGGTCCCAGGGATCCCCTAACAATGAGCAGTTCTTC.

This sequence joins TRBV7-8 and TRBJ1-6, with TRBD1 identical over 9 bases. With V trimmed by 1 base and J by 11 bases, 6 bases remained unmatched. Germline V lookup: CDR1 SGHVS, CDR2 FQNEAQ. This CDR3 is built from 15 residues. CDR3 residues: CASSLGRTGEAPLHF. The CDR3 DNA is TGTGCCAGCAGCTTAGGGCGGACAGGGGAGGCACCCCTCCACTTT.

This chain links TRBV15 with TRBJ1-3, with 10 positions matching TRBD1. Germline V gene lookup returns CDR1 LNHNV and CDR2 YYDKDF (reference sequence). This CDR3 has 18 residues. Trimming took 6 bases from V and 0 from J; bases not matched to a gene: 11. CDR3 DNA sequence: TGTGCCACCAGTCTCGACAGGGGGCTTCAATACTCTGGAAACACCATATATTTT. It codes for CATSLDRGLQYSGNTIYF.

This clone was seen just once. The rearrangement links TRBV5-1 to TRBJ1-2, with a tentative D call TRBD1 (6 bases). The CDR3 covers 15 residues. Deletions cut 2 bases from V and 4 bases from J, with 15 bases between. In germline, CDR1 is SGHRS, CDR2 YFSETQ. In DNA form, the CDR3 reads TGCGCCAGCAGCTTAACTACTGGACAGATCTATGGCTACACCTTC. Translation: CASSLTTGQIYGYTF.

This chain connects TRBV28 to TRBJ2-3, with D tentatively TRBD2 (5 bases). The CDR3 has 14 residues. V lost 5 bases to trimming and J lost 2 bases, with 11 bases between them. CDR1 is MDHEN and CDR2 is SYDVKM in the germline V gene. The CDR3 region has the DNA TGTGCCAGCAGTCCAGGACTCTACACAGATACGCAGTATTTT. Protein sequence: CASSPGLYTDTQYF. Supplemented by reference TRBV28 and TRBJ2-3, the full variable domain reads DVKVTQSSRYLVKRTGEKVFLECVQDMDHENMFWYRQDPGLGLRLIYFSYDVKMKEKGDIPEGYSVSREKKERFSLILESASTNQTSMYLCASSPGLYTDTQYFGPGTRLTVL.

The chain employs TRBV4-3 and TRBJ2-1, with D possibly matching TRBD2 (6 bases). The CDR3 runs 17 residues. Germline V CDR1 and CDR2: LGHNA, YSLEER. Between the trimmed V and J ends, which lost 0 bases and 0 bases, there was a span of 12 bases. In nucleotides, the CDR3 is TGCGCCAGCAGCCAAGAAGGGGCCGGGGGCTCCTACAATGAGCAGTTCTTC. Translated, it gives CASSQEGAGGSYNEQFF.

This clone occurred once. The gene calls are TRBV7-2 and TRBJ2-7, with a tentative D call TRBD2 (6 bases). Germline assignment: CDR1 SGHTA and CDR2 FQGNSA. Trimming shortened V by 5 bases and J by 7 bases, and 21 bases separated the two germline ends. This CDR3 has 15 amino acids. This chain's CDR3 is CASSQGLARTGEQYF. CDR3 in DNA: TGTGCCAGCAGCCAGGGACTGGCTCGGACGGGGGAGCAGTACTTC.

The rearrangement uses TRBV7-9 and TRBJ1-1; weak D call: TRBD1 (5 bases). This CDR3 comprises 15 residues. In germline, CDR1 is SEHNR, CDR2 FQNEAQ (reference sequence). Trimming cost V 2 bases and J 5 bases, with 15 bases left between them. CDR3 DNA: TGTGCCAGCAGCTTAATCGGGGAGGGGAATACTGAAGCTTTCTTT. This gives the protein CASSLIGEGNTEAFF.

The CDR3 protein is CASSVFGQAGTEAFF. The CDR3 nucleotides are TGTGCCAGCAGCGTCTTTGGACAGGCTGGCACTGAAGCTTTCTTT. The chain uses TRBV9 and TRBJ1-1; 7 positions agree with TRBD1. V dropped 2 bases and J dropped 4; count of bases not matched to a gene: 8. Germline-derived CDR1 and CDR2 are SGDLS and YYNGEE. The CDR3 length is 15 residues.

V gene TRBV27 combines with J gene TRBJ1-1; the D is unclear. The length of the CDR3 is 14 residues. Germline V gene sequence: CDR1 MNHEY, CDR2 SMNVEV (reference sequence). Trimming took off 3 bases at V and 0 bases at J, with 8 bases between the two ends. The CDR3 here is CASSFHAVNTEAFF. In DNA form, the CDR3 reads TGTGCCAGCAGTTTCCATGCGGTGAACACTGAAGCTTTCTTT.

V and J are TRBV7-2 and TRBJ2-3; 10 bases align to TRBD2. The V gene end was trimmed by 5 bases and the J gene end by 0 bases; junction bases not matched to a gene: 14. CDR1 SGHTA and CDR2 FQGNSA come from the germline V gene. CDR3 length equals 19 residues. The CDR3 coding sequence is TGTGCCAGCAGCCACGGGATCCTAGCGGGAGACCCTAGCACAGATACGCAGTATTTT. It codes for CASSHGILAGDPSTDTQYF.